The 26 T cell receptor beta chains below all came from one sample that was sequenced in a study of early T cells in non-severe SARS-CoV-2 infection. TCRdb redid the calling of the 5' RACE reads with MiXCR, one entry per CDR3 protein. The table includes 65,000 to 95,000 distinct CDR3 sequences, around 16% detected once. The sequenced sample was whole blood. These receptors were collected from an adult who was a healthcare worker with PCR-confirmed SARS-CoV-2 infection or an uninfected control (not recorded which).

There are a few counts of this clonotype. This sequence joins TRBV9 and TRBJ1-5; 8 nucleotides line up with TRBD1. Germline V gives CDR1 SGDLS, CDR2 YYNGEE. The CDR3 is 14 amino acids. The ends lost 4 bases at V and 4 bases at J; junction bases unmatched: 4. The CDR3 DNA sequence: TGTGCCAGCAGCTACGGACAGGGAAATCAGCCCCAGCATTTT. Translation gives CASSYGQGNQPQHF. Drawing the rest from reference TRBV9 and TRBJ1-5, the complete variable domain is DSGVTQTPKHLITATGQRVTLRCSPRSGDLSVYWYQQSLDQGLQFLIQYYNGEERAKGNILERFSAQQFPDLHSELNLSSLELGDSALYFCASSYGQGNQPQHFGDGTRLSIL.

Only a few counts were recorded for this clonotype. This rearrangement joins TRBV10-2 to TRBJ2-7, with 7 bases aligning to TRBD2. Trimming took 2 bases from V and 3 from J; bases not matched to a gene: 7. The germline V gene encodes CDR1 WSHSY and CDR2 SAAADI. The CDR3 sequence is 15 residues long. The CDR3 protein is CASSETGGALYEQYF. DNA for the CDR3: TGCGCCAGCAGTGAGACGGGGGGAGCCCTCTACGAGCAGTACTTC.

This clonotype was seen at least ten times. The V gene is TRBV10-2, the J gene TRBJ2-7; TRBD2 aligns across 11 bases. Looked up from germline, CDR1 is WSHSY and CDR2 is SAAADI. The CDR3 covers 16 residues. V lost 6 bases and J lost 0; bases outside the gene matches: 7. CDR3 residues: CASRGLAETSSYEQYF. DNA of the CDR3: TGCGCCAGCAGGGGACTAGCGGAAACTAGCTCCTACGAGCAGTACTTC.

The V and J genes are TRBV7-9 and TRBJ2-7; D is unclear. This CDR3 comprises 11 residues. The germline V and J ends were trimmed by 8 bases and 7 bases, with 12 bases remaining between them. Germline V lookup: CDR1 SEHNR, CDR2 FQNEAQ (reference sequence). As DNA, the CDR3 is TGTGCCAGCGGCTCCCTCGTGGAGCAGTACTTC. The encoded protein is CASGSLVEQYF.

CDR3 sequence reads: CASSPPLGAGSTYEQYF. The CDR3 DNA follows: TGTGCCAGCTCACCACCTCTCGGGGCAGGGAGCACCTACGAGCAGTACTTC. The V and J genes are TRBV18 and TRBJ2-7; D possibly uses TRBD1 or TRBD2 (5 bases each). Germline-derived CDR1 and CDR2 are KGHSH and LQKENI. There are 17 residues in the CDR3. V was cut by 0 bases and J by 2 bases, with 17 bases left in between.

The chain links TRBV10-3 to TRBJ2-7; TRBD1 matches at 7 bases. The CDR3 has 12 amino acids. V was clipped by 8 bases and J by 5 bases; unmatched bases: 6. Germline assignment: CDR1 ENHRY and CDR2 SYGVKD. The CDR3 here is CAIATGDHEQYF. In DNA, the CDR3 is TGTGCCATCGCCACAGGGGATCACGAGCAGTACTTC.

This clonotype came up a few times. V and J are TRBV7-9 and TRBJ2-1; possible D gene TRBD2, 6 bases. CDR3 length: 12 amino acids. Trimming removed 4 bases at V and 7 bases at J, with 8 bases between. Germline values: CDR1 SEHNR, CDR2 FQNEAQ (reference sequence). The CDR3 bases are TGTGCCAGCAGCTGGCGGGAAAATGAGCAGTTCTTC. Amino acid sequence: CASSWRENEQFF.

With respect to this clonotype: The junction departs from the called germline gene at one end, perhaps through a read error. This chain connects TRBV20-1 to TRBJ1-1; D is uncertain. Germline assignment: CDR1 DFQATT and CDR2 SNEGSKA (reference sequence). The CDR3 extends over 13 amino acids. The CDR3 nucleotides are TGCAGAGCTAGAGTAAGCGGAGGGTGGGAGGCTTTCTTT. Translated: CRARVSGGWEAFF.

V usage is TRBV20-1 and J usage is TRBJ2-7; 7 bases match TRBD1. Germline V gene sequence: CDR1 DFQATT, CDR2 SNEGSKA (reference sequence). The V segment lost 3 bases and the J segment 5 bases; nucleotides outside the gene matches: 4. The CDR3 spans 12 residues. CDR3 sequence reads: CSARTGSDEQYF. The CDR3 coding sequence is TGCAGTGCTAGGACAGGGTCCGACGAGCAGTACTTC.

This CDR3 reads CAGREVAGISRSSYEQYF. CDR3 nucleotides: TGTGCCGGAAGGGAGGTAGCGGGGATATCTCGATCCTCCTACGAGCAGTACTTC. The gene calls are TRBV21-1 and TRBJ2-7; the table's D gene call, TRBD2, was not cross checked with the DNA. TRBV21-1 is flagged as a pseudogene. The CDR3 runs 18 residues.

This clonotype appeared a few times. The V gene is TRBV19, the J gene TRBJ1-1, with 10 nucleotides matching TRBD1. Trimming removed 11 bases from V and 2 bases from J; junction bases left unmatched: 11. The CDR3 length is 15 residues. The germline V gene has CDR1 LNHDA and CDR2 SQIVND (reference sequence). Here the CDR3 reads CASRGTGAFNTEAFF. CDR3 coding DNA: TGTGCCTCCCGGGGGACAGGGGCCTTCAACACTGAAGCTTTCTTT.

By sample fraction, this clonotype is medium-sized. V usage is TRBV18 and J usage is TRBJ2-1; D uncertain. V was pared by 8 bases and J by 0 bases, with 8 bases between. CDR1 is KGHSH, CDR2 LQKENI, per germline. CDR3 length: 13 residues. The CDR3 DNA follows: TGTGCCAGCAGTCCGAGCTCCTACAATGAGCAGTTCTTC. This gives the protein CASSPSSYNEQFF.

This clonotype was observed a handful of times. The V gene is TRBV28, the J gene TRBJ1-5, with a weak D call TRBD1 (5 bases). This CDR3 is built from 13 residues. Trimming cost V 6 bases and J 3 bases, with 9 bases left between them. The germline V gene has CDR1 MDHEN and CDR2 SYDVKM. DNA of the CDR3: TGTGCCAGCAGATCGACAGACAATCAGCCCCAGCATTTT. Its protein product is CASRSTDNQPQHF.

This clonotype was seen a few times. The chain recombines TRBV12-3 or TRBV12-4 with TRBJ1-5; tentative D call: TRBD1 (6 bases). Trimming left V 4 bases short and J 0 bases short, with 13 bases between. The CDR3 loop spans 16 amino acids. CDR3 DNA sequence: TGTGCCAGCAGTTCCGGCGCGGGGGCTAGCAATCAGCCCCAGCATTTT. The encoded protein is CASSSGAGASNQPQHF.

This clonotype was observed a handful of times. The chain recombines TRBV5-8 with TRBJ2-5, with 7 bases aligning to TRBD2. CDR1 and CDR2 from the germline V gene are SGHTS and YDEGEE. The ends lost 4 bases at V and 2 bases at J; junction bases unmatched: 2. The CDR3 runs 13 residues. CDR3 sequence: CASSSGIQETQYF. The DNA for the CDR3 is TGTGCCAGCAGCAGCGGGATACAAGAGACCCAGTACTTC.

V and J are TRBV3-1 and TRBJ1-6, with D maybe TRBD1 (5 bases). The CDR3 consists of 15 residues. V was cut by 4 bases and J by 8 bases, with 15 bases left in between. Per the germline V gene, CDR1 is LGHDT and CDR2 is YNNKEL (reference sequence). The CDR3 protein is CASSPRGPSYSPLHF. The CDR3 DNA is TGTGCCAGCAGCCCAAGGGGCCCCTCGTATTCACCCCTCCACTTT.

The chain links TRBV6-5 to TRBJ1-2; TRBD1 matches 10 bases. The V segment lost 4 bases and the J segment 11 bases; nucleotides outside the gene matches: 7. This CDR3 comprises 13 residues. From germline, CDR1 is MNHEY and CDR2 SVGAGI. In DNA form, the CDR3 reads TGTGCCAGCAGTTCGGACAGGGGGAAGATTTACACCTTC. As protein: CASSSDRGKIYTF.

The V and J genes are TRBV12-3 or TRBV12-4 and TRBJ2-3; 10 bases match TRBD2. The CDR3 runs 18 residues. Trimming cost V 6 bases and J 2 bases; bases outside gene matches: 14. CDR3 nucleotides: TGTGCCAGCAGCCTCCTAGCGGGGGCCCAAATCTACACAGATACGCAGTATTTT. Its protein is CASSLLAGAQIYTDTQYF.

The chain couples TRBV29-1 to TRBJ1-1; D is undetermined. Per the germline V gene, CDR1 is SQVTM and CDR2 is ANQGSEA. CDR3 length: 12 residues. The germline V and J ends were trimmed by 6 bases and 4 bases, with 12 bases remaining between them. The CDR3 DNA is TGCAGCGTGGCTCCTGGTGCCACTGAAGCTTTCTTT. Amino acid sequence: CSVAPGATEAFF.

The V and J genes are TRBV19 and TRBJ1-4, with D unresolved. The V gene lost 5 bases and the J gene lost 7 bases, with 17 bases spanning the gap. CDR1 and CDR2 (germline): LNHDA, SQIVND (reference sequence). The length of the CDR3 is 15 residues. The CDR3 loop reads CASSPRVLEGEKLFF. The DNA of the CDR3 is TGTGCCAGTAGTCCTCGGGTTTTAGAAGGTGAAAAACTGTTTTTT.

This clonotype was counted ten times or more. This chain joins TRBV24-1 and TRBJ2-1, with 7 bases fitting TRBD1. The length of the CDR3 is 15 residues. Unmatched junction bases numbered 4, after V lost 4 bases and J lost 2 bases. Germline CDR1 and CDR2: KGHDR and SFDVKD. The CDR3 here is CATSEGTAPYNEQFF. DNA of the CDR3: TGTGCCACCAGTGAAGGGACAGCCCCCTACAATGAGCAGTTCTTC.

This clonotype was seen more than once but under ten times. The rearrangement links TRBV11-2 to TRBJ2-2; 9 positions agree with TRBD1. This CDR3 region has 15 residues. Germline CDR1 reads SGHAT; CDR2 reads FQNNGV. Trimming took 3 bases from V and 5 from J; bases not matched to a gene: 4. CDR3 protein: CASSFGQGITGELFF. The CDR3 nucleotides are TGTGCCAGCAGCTTCGGACAGGGGATTACCGGGGAGCTGTTTTTT.

This clonotype is classed as medium-sized. The CDR3 bases are TGTGCCAGCAGCCGGACAGGGAATAGCAATCAGCCCCAGCATTTT. Amino acids: CASSRTGNSNQPQHF. The chain joins TRBV3-1 to TRBJ1-5; 8 nucleotides align to TRBD1. Germline V gives CDR1 LGHDT, CDR2 YNNKEL (reference sequence). V lost 4 bases and J lost 0; bases outside the gene matches: 2. This CDR3 is built from 15 residues.

The chain is built from TRBV18 and TRBJ1-3, with 9 bases that match TRBD1. In germline, CDR1 is KGHSH, CDR2 LQKENI. The CDR3 length is 17 residues. The ends lost 3 bases at V and 1 base at J; junction bases unmatched: 7. DNA for the CDR3: TGTGCCAGCTCACCTTTACCGGGACAGGGATCTGGAAACACCATATATTTT. Amino acids: CASSPLPGQGSGNTIYF. Full variable domain (missing parts from reference TRBV18 and TRBJ1-3): NAGVMQNPRHLVRRRGQEARLRCSPMKGHSHVYWYRQLPEEGLKFMVYLQKENIIDESGMPKERFSAEFPKEGPSILRIQQVVRGDSAAYFCASSPLPGQGSGNTIYFGEGSWLTVV.

The chain joins TRBV27 to TRBJ1-1; 8 positions agree with TRBD1. V lost 6 bases and J lost 4; bases outside the gene matches: 13. The CDR3 is 16 residues long. The germline CDR1 and CDR2 sequences are MNHEY and SMNVEV (reference sequence). CDR3 sequence: CASSPQGARFGTEAFF. The CDR3 DNA reads as TGTGCCAGCAGCCCGCAGGGGGCCAGATTTGGCACTGAAGCTTTCTTT.

The sample holds a few counts of this clonotype. The chain carries TRBV4-1 and TRBJ2-3, with TRBD2 matching 9 bases. V lost 5 bases to trimming and J lost 3 bases; unmatched junction nucleotides: 6. CDR1 and CDR2 (germline): MGHRA, YSYEKL. This CDR3 is built from 15 residues. The DNA for the CDR3 is TGCGCCAGCAGCACCCGACTAGCGGAGACAGATACGCAGTATTTT. Protein: CASSTRLAETDTQYF.